The T cell receptor beta chain under discussion was sequenced for a study of shared clonotypes between healthy human individuals. As originally analysed: ImmunoSEQ output lacked quality scores and full-length reads, limiting matched filtering. Libraries were prepared by immunoSEQ multiplex PCR; TCRdb keeps only in-frame clonotypes and omits some of them. V and J calls and clone size follow that table, whereas D and trimming were derived from the DNA. The sample consists of over a million clones, around three quarters of them appearing once. Worth noting for this clone: Its antigen is unidentified.

General study points: Deeper or shallower sequencing was expected to change how clonotypes are shared among donors. Shared clonotypes: approximately 5% naive CD4, around 3.4% naive CD8, about 2.5% memory CD4, 0.4% memory CD8.

The sequenced sample was memory CD4+ T cells from PBMCs. Subset noted: CD45RA-negative fraction. The sequence came from a man between 18 and 29 years old in good health. Some clones in this sample may be carry-over from other donors' samples.

In DNA, the CDR3 is TGTGCGGTATTAACGGGACAGGGTCGAGACACCATATATTTT. It encodes CAVLTGQGRDTIYF. The V and J genes are TRBV28 and TRBJ1-3; 9 positions agree with TRBD1. The CDR3 consists of 14 residues. Germline CDR1 and CDR2: MDHEN and SYDVKM. The full variable domain, completed using reference TRBV28 and TRBJ1-3, is DVKVTQSSRYLVKRTGEKVFLECVQDMDHENMFWYRQDPGLGLRLIYFSYDVKMKEKGDIPEGYSVSREKKERFSLILESASTNQTSMYLCAVLTGQGRDTIYFGEGSWLTVV.